This T cell receptor beta chain was retrieved from a study of cytomegalovirus exposure and HLA in healthy donors. It was with 60 Vbeta and 13 Jbeta primers that the PCR ran. Some clones are missing from TCRdb's copy, which holds only in-frame ones; the method was immunoSEQ multiplex PCR. The table has 150,000 to 200,000 clones, about 62% seen once; the top ten hold 2.5% to 3%. Trimming removed 2 bases from V and 9 bases from J, with 14 bases in between. The CDR3 has 14 amino acids. Germline V gene data show CDR1 as SGHAT and CDR2 as FQNNGV. V usage is TRBV11-2 and J usage is TRBJ2-1; D might be TRBD2 (6 bases). The source material was PBMCs. The TCR comes from a man aged 35 to 55 in good health and CMV-seronegative. CDR3 loop: CASSLRRVSGEQFF. The DNA of the CDR3 is TGTGCCAGCAGCTTAAGGCGGGTTAGCGGTGAGCAGTTCTTC.